These 10 T cell receptor beta chains were all obtained from the same sample, sequenced in a study of T cells in Graves' hyperthyroidism and ophthalmopathy. RNA transcripts gave rise to amplified TCR beta CDR3 regions. TCR CDR3 underwent first-round RT-PCR with the HTBI primer set. TCRdb fed the multiplex PCR reads into MiXCR, producing one record per CDR3 protein. The data show around 300,000 distinct CDR3 sequences, with nearly 15% seen just once and 30% held by the top ten. Sample: blood. These receptors all come from a woman aged 50 to 60 with Graves' hyperthyroidism that later progressed to Graves' ophthalmopathy.

This clonotype was seen repeatedly, ten times or more. The rearrangement links TRBV7-8 to TRBJ1-1; 12 bases map to TRBD1. The V segment lost 6 bases and the J segment 1 base; nucleotides outside the gene matches: 3. Germline V gives CDR1 SGHVS, CDR2 FQNEAQ. The CDR3 is 15 residues long. The CDR3 bases are TGTGCCAGCAGTGCGGGACAGGGGGCGAACACTGAAGCTTTCTTT. As protein: CASSAGQGANTEAFF.

This clonotype was counted ten times or more. V and J are TRBV27 and TRBJ1-6; 10 nucleotides align to TRBD1. The V gene's germline CDR1 is MNHEY and CDR2 SMNVEV (reference sequence). The CDR3 has 14 amino acids. V trimming: 4 bases; J trimming: 12 bases; junction bases outside the gene matches: 6. The CDR3 sequence is CASSWGTGAIPLHF. The CDR3 DNA reads TGTGCCAGCAGTTGGGGGACAGGGGCTATACCCCTCCACTTT.

Many counts were recorded for this clonotype. The gene calls are TRBV28 and TRBJ1-2; D is undetermined. The V and J ends lost 10 bases and 4 bases respectively, with 16 bases between them. Germline-derived CDR1 and CDR2 are MDHEN and SYDVKM. The CDR3 spans 13 residues. CDR3 region: CATSPGRSYGYTF. The CDR3, as DNA: TGTGCCACATCTCCAGGAAGGTCCTATGGCTACACCTTC.

This clonotype was picked up a small number of times. J is TRBJ1-5 and V is TRBV20-1, with TRBD1 identical over 9 bases. The V and J ends lost 6 bases and 0 bases, in that order; junction bases with no gene match: 6. The CDR3 covers 15 residues. CDR1 is DFQATT, CDR2 SNEGSKA, per germline (reference sequence). The CDR3 nucleotides read TGCAGTGCCACTAACAGGGGGCATAGCAATCAGCCCCAGCATTTT. The encoded protein is CSATNRGHSNQPQHF.

V gene TRBV19 combines with J gene TRBJ1-5, with D perhaps TRBD1 (6 bases). Germline CDR1 is LNHDA and CDR2 is SQIVND (reference sequence). The CDR3 is 13 amino acids. With 3 bases removed from V and 7 bases from J, the gap between germline ends came to 10 bases. The CDR3 region is CASSINRAQPQHF. As DNA, the CDR3 is TGTGCCAGTAGTATTAACAGGGCCCAGCCCCAGCATTTT.

The chain links TRBV6-1 to TRBJ2-1, with 10 bases that match TRBD1. There are 15 residues in the CDR3. J was trimmed by 4 bases and V by 6 bases; bases with no gene match: 6. The V gene's germline CDR1 is MNHNS and CDR2 SASEGT. The CDR3 is CASRRTGGGYNEQFF. The CDR3 DNA reads as TGTGCCAGCAGACGGACAGGGGGAGGTTACAATGAGCAGTTCTTC.

The rearrangement joins TRBV11-2 to TRBJ1-2; 8 bases line up with TRBD1. V was clipped by 1 base and J by 4 bases; unmatched bases: 14. The CDR3 contains 18 residues. From germline, CDR1 is SGHAT and CDR2 FQNNGV. The CDR3 protein is CASSLGRVGQGTFYGYTF. DNA of the CDR3: TGTGCCAGCAGCTTAGGGCGTGTTGGACAGGGTACGTTCTATGGCTACACCTTC.

This clonotype was recorded many times. This chain connects TRBV18 to TRBJ2-5, with D unclear. Trimming took 5 bases from V and 0 from J, leaving 7 bases between them. Germline V CDR1 and CDR2: KGHSH, LQKENI. CDR3 length equals 13 residues. The CDR3 bases are TGTGCCAGCTCATCTTTGTACCAAGAGACCCAGTACTTC. Amino acids: CASSSLYQETQYF.

In DNA, the CDR3 is TGCGCCAGCAGCTACCCCGGGTCTCACTCCGGGGAGCTGTTTTTT. Protein sequence: CASSYPGSHSGELFF. This chain links TRBV5-1 with TRBJ2-2, with D unclear. Germline V gene sequence: CDR1 SGHRS, CDR2 YFSETQ. Trimming left V 3 bases short and J 6 bases short, with 15 bases between. The CDR3 extends over 15 amino acids.

The table lists this clonotype with many counts. This chain connects TRBV5-1 to TRBJ1-1; 7 bases agree with TRBD1. V gave up 7 bases and J gave up 4 bases; unmatched junction bases: 13. The CDR3 has 15 amino acids. The germline V gene has CDR1 SGHRS and CDR2 YFSETQ. CDR3 protein: CASGPNPGGSTEAFF. The CDR3 bases are TGCGCCAGCGGACCAAATCCAGGGGGGAGCACTGAAGCTTTCTTT.